This passage covers 3 T cell receptor beta chains from one sample sequenced in a study of technical replicates of blood from a handful of donors. Only in-frame clones appear in the TCRdb table, and some are missing; sequencing was by immunoSEQ multiplex PCR. The sample yields more than 65,000 clones, 95% seen once. Sequenced input: T cells isolated from PBMCs. The origin of the receptors is a human donor in good health.

J is TRBJ1-2 and V is TRBV27; a weak D match, TRBD1 (6 bases). Trimming took 7 bases from V and 8 from J, leaving 17 bases between them. The CDR3 extends over 13 amino acids. Germline CDR1 MNHEY, CDR2 SMNVEV (reference sequence). CDR3 loop: CASKSLNREGYTF. The CDR3 DNA reads as TGTGCCAGCAAATCCCTGAACAGGGAGGGCTACACCTTC.

The gene calls are TRBV7-2 and TRBJ2-2, with TRBD1 matching over 7 bases. Germline-derived CDR1 and CDR2 are SGHTA and FQGNSA. The CDR3 loop spans 16 amino acids. With V trimmed by 5 bases and J by 2 bases, 8 bases remained unmatched. The CDR3 DNA is TGTGCCAGCAGCACCAGACAGGGAAGTAACACCGGGGAGCTGTTTTTT. It translates to CASSTRQGSNTGELFF. Variable domain in full (rest from reference TRBV7-2 and TRBJ2-2): GAGVSQSPSNKVTEKGKDVELRCDPISGHTALYWYRQSLGQGLEFLIYFQGNSAPDKSGLPSDRFSAERTGGSVSTLTIQRTQQEDSAVYLCASSTRQGSNTGELFFGEGSRLTVL.

The CDR3 DNA is TGCGCCAGCAGCTTGGGTGGACATTCCTACAATGAGCAGTTCTTC. It codes for CASSLGGHSYNEQFF. This chain connects TRBV5-1 to TRBJ2-1; TRBD1 is a possible D gene (5 bases). The CDR3 is made up of 15 amino acids. Germline lookup yields CDR1 SGHRS and CDR2 YFSETQ. V dropped 0 bases and J dropped 1 base, with 8 bases sitting between them.